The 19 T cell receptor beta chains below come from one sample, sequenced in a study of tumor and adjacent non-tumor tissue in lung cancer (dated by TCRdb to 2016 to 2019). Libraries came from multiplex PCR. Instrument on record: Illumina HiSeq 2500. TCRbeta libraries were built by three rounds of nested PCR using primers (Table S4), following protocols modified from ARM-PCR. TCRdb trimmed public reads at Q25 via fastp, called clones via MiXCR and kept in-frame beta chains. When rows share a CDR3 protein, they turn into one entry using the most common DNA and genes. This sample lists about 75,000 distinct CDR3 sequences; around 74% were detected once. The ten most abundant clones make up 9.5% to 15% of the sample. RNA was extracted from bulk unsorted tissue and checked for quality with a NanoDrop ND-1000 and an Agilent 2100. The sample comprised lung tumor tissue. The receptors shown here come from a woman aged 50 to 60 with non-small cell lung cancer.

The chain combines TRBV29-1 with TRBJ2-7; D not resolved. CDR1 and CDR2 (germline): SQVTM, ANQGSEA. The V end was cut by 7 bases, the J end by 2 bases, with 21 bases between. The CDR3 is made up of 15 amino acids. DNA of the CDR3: TGCAGCGCTGAGTTCGCATCACAGAAGACCTACGAGCAGTACTTC. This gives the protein CSAEFASQKTYEQYF.

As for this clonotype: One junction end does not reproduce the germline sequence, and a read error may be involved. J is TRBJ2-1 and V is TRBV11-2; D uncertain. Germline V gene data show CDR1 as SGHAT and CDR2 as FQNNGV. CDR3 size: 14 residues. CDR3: CASSFGSADNQQFF. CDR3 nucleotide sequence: TGTGCCAGCAGCTTCGGCAGTGCAGACAATCAGCAGTTCTTC.

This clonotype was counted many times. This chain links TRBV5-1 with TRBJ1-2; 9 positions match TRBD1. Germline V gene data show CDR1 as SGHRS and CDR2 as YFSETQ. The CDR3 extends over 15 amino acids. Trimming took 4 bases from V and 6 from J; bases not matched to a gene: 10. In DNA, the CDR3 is TGCGCCAGCAGCCAACTGGACAGGGGCTCGGATGGCTACACCTTC. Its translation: CASSQLDRGSDGYTF.

CDR3 loop: CATAEGRAMRYQQYF. The CDR3 bases are TGCGCCACCGCTGAGGGGAGGGCCATGCGGTACCAGCAGTACTTC. The chain links TRBV10-1 to TRBJ2-7; the match to TRBD2 covers 7 bases. Trimming at V came to 10 bases and at J to 8 bases, leaving 20 bases not matched to a gene. The CDR3 consists of 15 residues. CDR1 and CDR2 from the germline V gene are WNHNN and SYGVQD (reference sequence).

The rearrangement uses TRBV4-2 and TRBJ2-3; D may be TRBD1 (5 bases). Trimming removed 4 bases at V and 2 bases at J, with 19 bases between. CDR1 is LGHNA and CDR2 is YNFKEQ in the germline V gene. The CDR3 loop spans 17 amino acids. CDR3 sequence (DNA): TGTGCCAGCAGCCGTCACGCTGGGGCTAGATACACAGATACGCAGTATTTT. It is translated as CASSRHAGARYTDTQYF.

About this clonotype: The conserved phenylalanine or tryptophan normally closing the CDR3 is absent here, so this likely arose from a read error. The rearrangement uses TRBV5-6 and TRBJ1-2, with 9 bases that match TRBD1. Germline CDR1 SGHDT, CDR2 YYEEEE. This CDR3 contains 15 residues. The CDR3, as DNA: TGTACCAGCAGCTTTGGCATGGGACAGGGCTATGGCTACACCATC. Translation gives CTSSFGMGQGYGYTI.

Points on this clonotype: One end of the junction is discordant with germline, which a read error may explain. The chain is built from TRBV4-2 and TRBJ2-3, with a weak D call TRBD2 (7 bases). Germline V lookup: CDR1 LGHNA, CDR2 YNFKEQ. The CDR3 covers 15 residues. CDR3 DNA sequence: TGTGCCAGCAACCTAGAAGGGGGGGGCACAGATACGCAGTGTTTT. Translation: CASNLEGGGTDTQCF.

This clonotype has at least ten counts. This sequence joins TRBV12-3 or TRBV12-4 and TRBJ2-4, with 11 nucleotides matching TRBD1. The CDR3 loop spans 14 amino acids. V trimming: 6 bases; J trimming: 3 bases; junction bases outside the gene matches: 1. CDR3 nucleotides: TGTGCCAGCAGGGGACAGGGGGGCAAAAACATTCAGTACTTC. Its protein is CASRGQGGKNIQYF.

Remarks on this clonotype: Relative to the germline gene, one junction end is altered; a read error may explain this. CDR3 nucleotide sequence: TGTGCCAGAAGCTTGGGAGGGGTCGGGAGCAATCAGCCCCAGCGTTTT. It is translated as CARSLGGVGSNQPQRF. The gene calls are TRBV5-4 and TRBJ1-5; perhaps TRBD1 as D (5 bases). Germline CDR1 is SGHNT and CDR2 is YYREEE (reference sequence). CDR3 length: 16 amino acids.

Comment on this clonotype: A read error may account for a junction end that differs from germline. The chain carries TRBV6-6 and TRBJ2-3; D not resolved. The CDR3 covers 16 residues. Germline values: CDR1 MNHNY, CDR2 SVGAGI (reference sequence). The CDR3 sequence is CACSYSAARSTDTQYF. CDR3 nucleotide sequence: TGTGCCTGCAGTTACTCCGCGGCAAGAAGCACAGATACGCAGTATTTT.

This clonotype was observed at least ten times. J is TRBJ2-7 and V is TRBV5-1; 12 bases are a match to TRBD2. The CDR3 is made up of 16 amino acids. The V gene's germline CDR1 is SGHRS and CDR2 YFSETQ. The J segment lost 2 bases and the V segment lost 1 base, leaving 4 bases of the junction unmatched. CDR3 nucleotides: TGCGCCAGCAGCTTGTCTACTAGCGGGGGGACCTACGAGCAGTACTTC. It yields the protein CASSLSTSGGTYEQYF.

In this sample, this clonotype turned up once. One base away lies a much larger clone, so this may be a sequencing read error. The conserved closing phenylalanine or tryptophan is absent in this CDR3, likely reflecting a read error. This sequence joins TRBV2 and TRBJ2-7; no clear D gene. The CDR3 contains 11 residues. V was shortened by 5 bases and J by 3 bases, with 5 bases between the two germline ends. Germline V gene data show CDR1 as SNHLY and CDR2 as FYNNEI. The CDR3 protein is CASSYHYEQYS. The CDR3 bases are TGTGCCAGCAGTTATCACTACGAGCAGTACTCC.

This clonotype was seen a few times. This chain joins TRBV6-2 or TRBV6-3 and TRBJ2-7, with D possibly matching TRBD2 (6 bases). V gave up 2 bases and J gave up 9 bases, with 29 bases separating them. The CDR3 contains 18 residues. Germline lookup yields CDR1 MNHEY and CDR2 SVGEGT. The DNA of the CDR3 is TGTGCCAGCAGTTACGATCCAGCTGGCGGGATCGTAATTGGCGGGCAGTACTTC. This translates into CASSYDPAGGIVIGGQYF.

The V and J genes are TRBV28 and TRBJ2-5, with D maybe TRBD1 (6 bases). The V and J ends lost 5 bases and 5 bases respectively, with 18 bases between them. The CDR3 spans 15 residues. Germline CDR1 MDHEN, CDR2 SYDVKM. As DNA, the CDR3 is TGTGCCAGCAGTGCCGGGGACAAGGGTTTCGAGACCCAGTACTTC. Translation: CASSAGDKGFETQYF.

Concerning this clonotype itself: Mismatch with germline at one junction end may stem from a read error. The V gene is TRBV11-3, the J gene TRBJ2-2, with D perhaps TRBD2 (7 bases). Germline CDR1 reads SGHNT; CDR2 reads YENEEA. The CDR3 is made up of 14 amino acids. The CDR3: CASSLSGGTWELFF. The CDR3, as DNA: TGTGCCAGCAGCCTATCGGGGGGCACCTGGGAGCTTTTTTTT.

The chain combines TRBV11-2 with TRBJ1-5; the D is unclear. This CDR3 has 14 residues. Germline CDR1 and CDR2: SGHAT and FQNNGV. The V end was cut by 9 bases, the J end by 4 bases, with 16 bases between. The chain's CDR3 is CASITRRRNQPQHF. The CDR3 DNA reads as TGTGCCAGTATTACGAGGCGACGAAATCAGCCCCAGCATTTT.

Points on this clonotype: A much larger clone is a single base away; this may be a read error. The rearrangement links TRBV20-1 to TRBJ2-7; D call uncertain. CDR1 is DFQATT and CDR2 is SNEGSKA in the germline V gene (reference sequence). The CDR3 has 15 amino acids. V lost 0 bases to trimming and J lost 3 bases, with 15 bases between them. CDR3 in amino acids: CSARDSEEGIYEQYF. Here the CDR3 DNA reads TGCAGTGCTAGAGACTCAGAGGAAGGGATCTACGAGCAGTACTTC.

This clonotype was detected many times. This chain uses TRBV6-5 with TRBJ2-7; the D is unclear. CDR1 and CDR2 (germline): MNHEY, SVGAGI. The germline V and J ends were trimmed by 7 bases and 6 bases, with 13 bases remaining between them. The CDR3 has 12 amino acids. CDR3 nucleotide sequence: TGTGCCAGCATGGCGGTCCTCTCCGAGCAGTACTTC. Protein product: CASMAVLSEQYF.

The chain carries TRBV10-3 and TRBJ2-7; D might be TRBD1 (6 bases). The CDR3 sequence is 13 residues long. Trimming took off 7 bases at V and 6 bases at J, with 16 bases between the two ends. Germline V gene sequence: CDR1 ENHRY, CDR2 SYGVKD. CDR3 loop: CAIKGVPKSEQYF. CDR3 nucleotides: TGTGCCATCAAGGGGGTACCCAAATCCGAGCAGTACTTC.